The rows below give T cell receptor beta chains drawn from one sample of a study of OX40 agonist ivuxolimab in advanced cancers. Sequencing was performed with immunoSEQ multiplex PCR; in TCRdb, only in-frame clones are kept and a portion is missing. The data hold about 80,000 clones, with around 94% observed a single time. The sample here was CD4+ or CD8+ T cells sorted from blood, taken in a trial of the OX40 agonist ivuxolimab. The receptor source for this set is an adult with an advanced solid tumor such as melanoma, head and neck, liver or kidney cancer. The CDR3 runs from the conserved cysteine through the conserved F or W. The order of the fields is V gene, clone size, J gene, D gene, CDR3 protein, CDR3 DNA. The D gene is left open where the match is weak. A clone size is listed for some rows: how often the clone was seen (once, few, many), or a class if it is expanded.

v_gene: TRBV11-2
abundance: once
j_gene: TRBJ2-1
d_gene: NA
CDR3aa: CASSPYGVLKFEQFF
CDR3nt: TGTGCCAGCAGCCCCTATGGAGTTCTGAAGTTTGAGCAGTTCTTC

v_gene: TRBV9
abundance: NA
j_gene: TRBJ2-2
d_gene: NA
CDR3aa: CASSTTWNTGELFF
CDR3nt: TGTGCCAGCAGTACGACTTGGAACACCGGGGAGCTGTTTTTT

v_gene: TRBV5-1
abundance: once
j_gene: TRBJ2-3
d_gene: NA
CDR3aa: CASSLAPADSTDTQYF
CDR3nt: TGCGCCAGCAGCTTGGCCCCGGCTGATAGCACAGATACGCAGTATTTT

v_gene: TRBV28
abundance: NA
j_gene: TRBJ2-1
d_gene: NA
CDR3aa: CASSSPGEPGNNEQFF
CDR3nt: TGTGCCAGCAGTTCCCCCGGGGAGCCCGGGAACAATGAGCAGTTCTTC

v_gene: TRBV27
abundance: NA
j_gene: TRBJ2-7
d_gene: TRBD1
CDR3aa: CASRRRGGGGQGYEQYF
CDR3nt: TGTGCCAGCAGACGGAGAGGAGGAGGGGGACAGGGCTACGAGCAGTACTTC

v_gene: TRBV2
abundance: NA
j_gene: TRBJ2-5
d_gene: TRBD2
CDR3aa: CASSEGTSGRAKTQYF
CDR3nt: TGTGCCAGCAGTGAAGGGACTAGCGGGAGGGCAAAAACCCAGTACTTC

v_gene: TRBV7-2
abundance: once
j_gene: TRBJ1-2
d_gene: TRBD1
CDR3aa: CASSLGGRGAGYTF
CDR3nt: TGTGCCAGCAGCTTAGGTGGCAGGGGGGCTGGCTACACCTTC

v_gene: TRBV5-5
abundance: NA
j_gene: TRBJ1-5
d_gene: NA
CDR3aa: CASSWDSNQPQHF
CDR3nt: TGTGCCAGCAGCTGGGACAGCAATCAGCCCCAGCATTTT

v_gene: TRBV5-1
abundance: NA
j_gene: TRBJ2-7
d_gene: NA
CDR3aa: CASSLQSTRGNYEQYF
CDR3nt: TGCGCCAGCAGCTTGCAAAGTACTAGAGGGAACTACGAGCAGTACTTC

v_gene: TRBV14
abundance: NA
j_gene: TRBJ2-2
d_gene: TRBD2
CDR3aa: CASSGTSGFRELFF
CDR3nt: TGTGCCAGCAGCGGGACTAGCGGGTTCAGGGAGCTGTTTTTT

v_gene: TRBV4-2
abundance: NA
j_gene: TRBJ2-7
d_gene: TRBD2
CDR3aa: CASSLGLAGFTYEQYF
CDR3nt: TGTGCCAGCAGCTTAGGGCTAGCGGGTTTCACCTACGAGCAGTACTTC

v_gene: TRBV19
abundance: NA
j_gene: TRBJ2-4
d_gene: NA
CDR3aa: CASSIGGNIQYF
CDR3nt: TGTGCCAGTAGTATAGGGGGAAACATTCAGTACTTC

v_gene: TRBV30
abundance: NA
j_gene: TRBJ2-1
d_gene: TRBD1
CDR3aa: CAWAPGQGEGNEQFF
CDR3nt: TGTGCCTGGGCTCCGGGACAGGGGGAGGGCAATGAGCAGTTCTTC

v_gene: TRBV7-8
abundance: NA
j_gene: TRBJ1-4
d_gene: NA
CDR3aa: CASSFNGALYEKLFF
CDR3nt: TGTGCCAGCAGCTTCAACGGGGCCTTATATGAAAAACTGTTTTTT

v_gene: TRBV2
abundance: NA
j_gene: TRBJ2-1
d_gene: TRBD1
CDR3aa: CASIKGAASYNEQFF
CDR3nt: TGTGCCAGCATCAAGGGGGCGGCCTCCTACAATGAGCAGTTCTTC

v_gene: TRBV18
abundance: NA
j_gene: TRBJ2-6
d_gene: NA
CDR3aa: CAGRTAGANVLTF
CDR3nt: TGTGCCGGGAGGACAGCTGGGGCCAACGTCCTGACTTTC

v_gene: TRBV7-2
abundance: NA
j_gene: TRBJ2-7
d_gene: NA
CDR3aa: CASSLFGPLEQYF
CDR3nt: TGTGCCAGCAGCTTATTCGGGCCCTTAGAGCAGTACTTC

v_gene: TRBV5-1
abundance: NA
j_gene: TRBJ1-5
d_gene: TRBD1
CDR3aa: CASSLGQGGQPQHF
CDR3nt: TGCGCCAGCAGCTTGGGACAGGGAGGTCAGCCCCAGCATTTT

v_gene: TRBV11-2
abundance: NA
j_gene: TRBJ2-3
d_gene: NA
CDR3aa: CASSSLTDTQYF
CDR3nt: TGTGCCAGCAGCTCACTAACAGATACGCAGTATTTT

v_gene: TRBV11-3
abundance: NA
j_gene: TRBJ1-5
d_gene: NA
CDR3aa: CASSLRVGNQPQHF
CDR3nt: TGTGCCAGCAGCCTCAGGGTTGGCAATCAGCCCCAGCATTTT

v_gene: TRBV6-6
abundance: NA
j_gene: TRBJ2-3
d_gene: NA
CDR3aa: CASSWADTQYF
CDR3nt: TGTGCCAGCAGTTGGGCAGATACGCAGTATTTT

v_gene: TRBV28
abundance: NA
j_gene: TRBJ1-5
d_gene: NA
CDR3aa: CASTPGRAQPQHF
CDR3nt: TGTGCCAGCACCCCGGGGAGGGCTCAGCCCCAGCATTTT

v_gene: TRBV20-1
abundance: NA
j_gene: TRBJ2-7
d_gene: NA
CDR3aa: CSAREREQYF
CDR3nt: TGCAGTGCTAGAGAAAGGGAGCAGTACTTC

v_gene: TRBV5-1
abundance: few
j_gene: TRBJ2-1
d_gene: NA
CDR3aa: CASSPGGSLFHEQFF
CDR3nt: TGCGCCAGCAGCCCAGGGGGGAGTCTTTTCCATGAGCAGTTCTTC

v_gene: TRBV18
abundance: NA
j_gene: TRBJ1-4
d_gene: TRBD1
CDR3aa: CASSPGQGIGETNEKLFF
CDR3nt: TGTGCCAGCTCACCAGGACAGGGGATCGGTGAGACTAATGAAAAACTGTTTTTT

v_gene: TRBV4-1
abundance: NA
j_gene: TRBJ2-5
d_gene: NA
CDR3aa: CASSQGGHIGETQYF
CDR3nt: TGCGCCAGCAGCCAAGGGGGTCATATAGGGGAGACCCAGTACTTC

v_gene: TRBV6-1
abundance: NA
j_gene: TRBJ2-5
d_gene: TRBD2
CDR3aa: CASSGASGLWAETQYF
CDR3nt: TGTGCCAGCAGTGGGGCTAGCGGCCTATGGGCAGAGACCCAGTACTTC

v_gene: TRBV6-5
abundance: NA
j_gene: TRBJ2-7
d_gene: TRBD1
CDR3aa: CASSYGTGTYEQYF
CDR3nt: TGTGCCAGCAGTTACGGGACAGGTACCTACGAGCAGTACTTC

v_gene: TRBV15
abundance: NA
j_gene: TRBJ2-7
d_gene: TRBD1
CDR3aa: CATSPPGTGVWEQYF
CDR3nt: TGTGCCACCAGCCCCCCCGGGACAGGGGTCTGGGAGCAGTACTTC

v_gene: TRBV28
abundance: NA
j_gene: TRBJ1-5
d_gene: TRBD1
CDR3aa: CASSYTGAPSNQPQHF
CDR3nt: TGTGCCAGCAGTTACACAGGGGCCCCTAGCAATCAGCCCCAGCATTTT

v_gene: TRBV19
abundance: NA
j_gene: TRBJ2-6
d_gene: NA
CDR3aa: CASSNTADGANVLTF
CDR3nt: TGTGCCAGTAGCAATACAGCCGATGGGGCCAACGTCCTGACTTTC